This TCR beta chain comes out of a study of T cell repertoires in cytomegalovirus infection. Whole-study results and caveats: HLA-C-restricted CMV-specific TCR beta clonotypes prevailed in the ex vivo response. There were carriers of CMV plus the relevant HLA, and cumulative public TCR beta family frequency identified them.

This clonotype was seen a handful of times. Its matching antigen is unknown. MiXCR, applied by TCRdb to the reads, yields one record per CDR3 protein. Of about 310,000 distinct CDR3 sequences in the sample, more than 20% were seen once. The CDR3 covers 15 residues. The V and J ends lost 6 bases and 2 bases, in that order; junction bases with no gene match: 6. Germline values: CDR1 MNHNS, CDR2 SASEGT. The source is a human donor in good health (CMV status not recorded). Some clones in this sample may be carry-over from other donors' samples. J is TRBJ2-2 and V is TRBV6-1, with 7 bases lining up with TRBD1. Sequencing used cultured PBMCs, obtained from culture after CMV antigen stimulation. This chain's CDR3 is CASRFDRDNTGELFF. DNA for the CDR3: TGTGCCAGCAGATTCGACAGGGATAACACCGGGGAGCTGTTTTTT.